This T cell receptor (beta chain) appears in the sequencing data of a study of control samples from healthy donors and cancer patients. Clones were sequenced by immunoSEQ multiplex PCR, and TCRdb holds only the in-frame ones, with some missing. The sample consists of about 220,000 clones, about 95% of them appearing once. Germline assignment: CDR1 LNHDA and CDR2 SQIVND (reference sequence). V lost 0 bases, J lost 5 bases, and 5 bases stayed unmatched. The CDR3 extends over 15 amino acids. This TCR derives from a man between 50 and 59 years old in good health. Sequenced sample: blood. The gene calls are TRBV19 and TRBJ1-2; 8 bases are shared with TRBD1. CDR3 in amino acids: CASSIDGQGWYGYTF. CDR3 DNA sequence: TGTGCCAGTAGTATAGATGGACAGGGTTGGTATGGCTACACCTTC.